This passage covers 27 T cell receptor beta chains from one sample sequenced in a study of OX40 agonist ivuxolimab in advanced cancers. Assay used: immunoSEQ multiplex PCR; TCRdb lists only in-frame clones, some missing. The repertoire holds over 10,000 clones, with about three quarters as singletons. The source material was CD4+ or CD8+ T cells sorted from blood, sampled in a trial of the OX40 agonist ivuxolimab. These receptors came from an adult with an advanced solid tumor such as melanoma, head and neck, liver or kidney cancer.

The chain joins TRBV4-1 to TRBJ2-2; the D is unclear. This CDR3 has 14 amino acids. V shed 1 base and J shed 4 bases, with 7 bases lying between them. Per the germline V gene, CDR1 is MGHRA and CDR2 is YSYEKL. CDR3 DNA sequence: TGCGCCAGCAGCCAAGTTCCAGGCACCGGGGAGCTGTTTTTT. Its translation: CASSQVPGTGELFF.

This chain links TRBV5-1 with TRBJ1-1; D is unresolved. Trimming stripped 8 bases from V and 7 bases from J, with 15 bases between. Germline CDR1 SGHRS, CDR2 YFSETQ. The length of the CDR3 is 12 residues. CDR3 bases: TGCGCCAGTAGGAACTCGGCCTATGAAGCTTTCTTT. As protein: CASRNSAYEAFF. Full variable domain (missing parts from reference TRBV5-1 and TRBJ1-1): KAGVTQTPRYLIKTRGQQVTLSCSPISGHRSVSWYQQTPGQGLQFLFEYFSETQRNKGNFPGRFSGRQFSNSRSEMNVSTLELGDSALYLCASRNSAYEAFFGQGTRLTVV.

The rearrangement links TRBV18 to TRBJ1-6; TRBD1 agrees at 10 bases. The V gene end was trimmed by 1 base and the J gene end by 9 bases; junction bases not matched to a gene: 12. This CDR3 has 18 residues. From germline, CDR1 is KGHSH and CDR2 LQKENI. CDR3: CASSPQPGQGRTGSPLHF. Here the CDR3 DNA reads TGTGCCAGCTCACCACAACCGGGACAGGGGCGGACTGGTTCACCCCTCCACTTT.

This clone was seen many times. This chain joins TRBV15 and TRBJ2-7; weak D call: TRBD2 (7 bases). The CDR3 sequence is 15 residues long. Trimming cost V 0 bases and J 5 bases, with 14 bases left between them. Germline V gives CDR1 LNHNV, CDR2 YYDKDF (reference sequence). CDR3 in DNA: TGTGCCACCAGCAGAGATCTCGAGGGGGGGAACGAGCAGTACTTC. As protein: CATSRDLEGGNEQYF.

This clone was detected only once. The chain couples TRBV4-1 to TRBJ1-1; no reliable D call. The CDR3 sequence is 13 residues long. Germline CDR1 reads MGHRA; CDR2 reads YSYEKL. The V end lost 7 bases, the J end lost 3 bases, and 12 bases lay between the germline ends. DNA for the CDR3: TGCGCCAGCAAGAGGGAAGGAGACACTGAAGCTTTCTTT. Its protein product is CASKREGDTEAFF.

This chain connects TRBV6-6 to TRBJ1-2, with unresolved D. Germline CDR1 reads MNHNY; CDR2 reads SVGAGI (reference sequence). V was trimmed by 5 bases and J by 3 bases, leaving 16 bases between them. CDR3 length equals 15 residues. CDR3 in DNA: TGTGCCAGCAGTCCCTATCCTCACGGCTACTATGGCTACACCTTC. Protein product: CASSPYPHGYYGYTF.

This clone was counted a single time. The V and J genes are TRBV6-1 and TRBJ2-7, with D hard to call. Germline V gives CDR1 MNHNS, CDR2 SASEGT. This CDR3 is built from 12 residues. V was clipped by 10 bases and J by 0 bases, with 10 bases between them. The CDR3 spells CATYPSSYEQYF. As DNA, the CDR3 is TGTGCCACTTACCCGAGCTCCTACGAGCAGTACTTC.

In this sample, this clone turned up a few times. The V call is TRBV5-6, the J call TRBJ2-7; 9 bases line up with TRBD1. The junction had 4 bases not matched to a gene; V was cut back by 4 bases and J by 2 bases. In germline, CDR1 is SGHDT, CDR2 YYEEEE. The CDR3 extends over 14 amino acids. CDR3 in amino acids: CASSLDRGAYEQYF. CDR3 DNA sequence: TGTGCCAGCAGCCTGGACAGGGGAGCCTACGAGCAGTACTTC. Filled out from reference TRBV5-6 and TRBJ2-7, the complete variable domain reads DAGVTQSPTHLIKTRGQQVTLRCSPKSGHDTVSWYQQALGQGPQFIFQYYEEEERQRGNFPDRFSGHQFPNYSSELNVNALLLGDSALYLCASSLDRGAYEQYFGPGTRLTVT.

The chain links TRBV25-1 to TRBJ2-2; D perhaps matches TRBD2 (6 bases). V was clipped by 3 bases and J by 6 bases, with 14 bases between them. This CDR3 contains 15 residues. Germline CDR1 and CDR2: MGHDK and SYGVNS. Written as DNA, the CDR3 is TGTGCCAGCAGTGATTGGCCGGGGGAGGCCGGGGAGCTGTTTTTT. Protein sequence: CASSDWPGEAGELFF.

Details on this clone: At the DNA level, this CDR3 is encoded by other sequences in the same sample as well. This chain uses TRBV30 with TRBJ1-1; tentatively, D is TRBD1 (6 bases). V was cut by 0 bases and J by 4 bases, with 9 bases left in between. Germline V gives CDR1 GTSNPN, CDR2 SVGIG (reference sequence). This CDR3 has 13 residues. The CDR3 nucleotides are TGTGCCTGGAGTGTACTCAGGGGCACTGAAGCTTTCTTT. It encodes CAWSVLRGTEAFF.

The rearrangement links TRBV19 to TRBJ1-5, with 9 bases lining up with TRBD1. The CDR3 totals 16 residues. The V and J ends lost 4 bases and 6 bases, in that order; junction bases with no gene match: 10. Germline CDR1 reads LNHDA; CDR2 reads SQIVND (reference sequence). CDR3 sequence: CASSTGTGRGFQPQHF. In nucleotides, the CDR3 is TGTGCCAGTAGTACCGGGACAGGGAGAGGGTTTCAGCCCCAGCATTTT.

The chain recombines TRBV7-9 with TRBJ1-1, with 11 bases lining up with TRBD1. Unmatched junction bases numbered 3, after V lost 4 bases and J lost 5 bases. Germline values: CDR1 SEHNR, CDR2 FQNEAQ (reference sequence). This CDR3 region has 14 residues. The CDR3 reads CASSSGQGVTEAFF. CDR3 in DNA: TGTGCCAGCAGCTCGGGACAGGGGGTGACTGAAGCTTTCTTT.

The genes are TRBV5-1 and TRBJ2-5; D assignment may be TRBD1 or TRBD2 (5 bases each). Germline V lookup: CDR1 SGHRS, CDR2 YFSETQ. The CDR3 has 15 amino acids. V was clipped by 0 bases and J by 5 bases, with 14 bases between them. The CDR3 protein is CASSLEGNWGETQYF. The CDR3 coding sequence is TGCGCCAGCAGCTTGGAAGGCAACTGGGGGGAGACCCAGTACTTC.

The chain recombines TRBV11-2 with TRBJ2-7; 11 bases agree with TRBD2. Looked up from germline, CDR1 is SGHAT and CDR2 is FQNNGV. V lost 4 bases to trimming and J lost 2 bases; unmatched junction nucleotides: 10. The length of the CDR3 is 17 residues. The CDR3 protein is CASSSYSSGRRPYEQYF. The CDR3 DNA follows: TGTGCCAGCAGCTCGTACTCTAGCGGGAGGAGACCCTACGAGCAGTACTTC.

CDR3 amino acids: CASTGGNRGGAFF. The CDR3 DNA is TGTGCCAGCACCGGTGGCAATCGAGGTGGCGCTTTCTTT. The chain carries TRBV6-1 and TRBJ1-1; D not resolved. V lost 7 bases, J lost 11 bases, and 20 bases lay in between. This CDR3 is 13 amino acids long. In germline, CDR1 is MNHNS, CDR2 SASEGT.

The rearrangement links TRBV19 to TRBJ1-2; no reliable D call. V shed 0 bases and J shed 0 bases, with 5 bases lying between them. The CDR3 loop spans 14 amino acids. Germline V gives CDR1 LNHDA, CDR2 SQIVND (reference sequence). CDR3: CASSIELANYGYTF. The CDR3 DNA follows: TGTGCCAGTAGTATAGAGTTGGCTAACTATGGCTACACCTTC.

The chain has TRBV30 and TRBJ2-7, with no clear D. Germline V gene data show CDR1 as GTSNPN and CDR2 as SVGIG (reference sequence). This CDR3 comprises 15 residues. V shed 0 bases and J shed 3 bases, with 15 bases lying between them. The CDR3 reads CAWSVSQYLRYEQYF. CDR3 sequence (DNA): TGTGCCTGGAGTGTTTCGCAGTACTTACGCTACGAGCAGTACTTC.

The chain employs TRBV2 and TRBJ1-1, with D unclear. The CDR3 length is 13 residues. V dropped 7 bases and J dropped 5 bases, with 14 bases sitting between them. Germline CDR1 is SNHLY and CDR2 is FYNNEI. CDR3 sequence reads: CASTPGLGTEAFF. CDR3 coding DNA: TGTGCCAGCACCCCAGGCCTGGGGACTGAAGCTTTCTTT.

Comments on this clone: One end of the junction does not line up with germline, which may come from a read error. The chain links TRBV27 to TRBJ2-7; D is unresolved. CDR3 length equals 10 residues. Germline loops: CDR1 MNHEY, CDR2 SMNVEV (reference sequence). CDR3 sequence reads: CASSSKRKDF. CDR3 nucleotide sequence: TGTGCCAGCAGTTCCAAACGGAAGGACTTC.

This chain links TRBV27 with TRBJ2-3, with 9 bases matching TRBD1. Germline V gene data show CDR1 as MNHEY and CDR2 as SMNVEV (reference sequence). V lost 8 bases to trimming and J lost 5 bases; unmatched junction nucleotides: 14. The CDR3 length is 16 residues. CDR3 DNA sequence: TGTGCCAGCGGTCAATTGACAGGGGGAAAAGAAGATACGCAGTATTTT. Encoded protein: CASGQLTGGKEDTQYF.

V and J are TRBV27 and TRBJ2-3; D gene unclear. The V and J ends lost 2 bases and 1 base respectively, with 4 bases between them. The CDR3 has 13 residues. CDR1 and CDR2 from the germline V gene are MNHEY and SMNVEV (reference sequence). The CDR3 protein is CASSLKGTDTQYF. For the CDR3, the DNA is TGTGCCAGCAGTTTAAAGGGCACAGATACGCAGTATTTT.

V gene TRBV7-6 combines with J gene TRBJ1-1; D gene ambiguous. The germline V and J ends were trimmed by 5 bases and 5 bases, with 12 bases remaining between them. Germline assignment: CDR1 SGHVS and CDR2 FNYEAQ. The CDR3 totals 13 residues. The CDR3 DNA is TGTGCCAGCAGCACCGGGGAGGTAACTGAAGCTTTCTTT. Translating it yields CASSTGEVTEAFF.

This chain joins TRBV13 and TRBJ2-1, with TRBD2 identical over 11 bases. Trimming cost V 5 bases and J 4 bases; bases outside gene matches: 7. The CDR3 has 16 amino acids. The germline gives CDR1 PRHDT, CDR2 FYEKMQ (reference sequence). Written as DNA, the CDR3 is TGTGCCAGCAGCGGGTTGACTAGCGGGAAATACAATGAGCAGTTCTTC. Amino acids: CASSGLTSGKYNEQFF.

Details on this clone: An end of the junction differs from the germline gene, which may be a read error. The rearrangement joins TRBV7-9 to TRBJ2-7; D is ambiguous. Germline V gene sequence: CDR1 SEHNR, CDR2 FQNEAQ (reference sequence). This CDR3 region has 16 residues. CDR3 loop: CASTLGPPELVYEQYF. CDR3 nucleotides: TGTGCCAGCACCTTAGGACCCCCGGAGCTTGTCTACGAGCAGTACTTC.

This clone was picked up a small number of times. The genes are TRBV9 and TRBJ2-2, with D unresolved. The CDR3 runs to 16 residues. Germline lookup yields CDR1 SGDLS and CDR2 YYNGEE. Between the trimmed V and J ends, which lost 0 bases and 5 bases, there was a span of 14 bases. CDR3 amino acids: CASSVEVARMTGELFF. The CDR3 region has the DNA TGTGCCAGCAGCGTAGAAGTCGCTCGGATGACCGGGGAGCTGTTTTTT.

This chain links TRBV27 with TRBJ1-5; TRBD1 aligns across 7 bases. CDR1 MNHEY and CDR2 SMNVEV come from the germline V gene (reference sequence). V shed 0 bases and J 7 bases; nucleotides not matched to a gene: 3. The length of the CDR3 is 14 residues. CDR3 nucleotides: TGTGCCAGCAGTTTATCGGCAGGGGGACAGCCCCAGCATTTT. This sequence encodes CASSLSAGGQPQHF.

This clone was seen only a few times. The rearrangement uses TRBV4-1 and TRBJ2-7; 11 bases are a match to TRBD2. The CDR3 totals 15 residues. CDR1 and CDR2 from the germline V gene are MGHRA and YSYEKL. Trimming took 4 bases from V and 3 from J; bases not matched to a gene: 5. The CDR3 loop is CASSLGLAGGYEQYF. The CDR3 region has the DNA TGCGCCAGCAGCCTCGGACTAGCGGGTGGCTACGAGCAGTACTTC.